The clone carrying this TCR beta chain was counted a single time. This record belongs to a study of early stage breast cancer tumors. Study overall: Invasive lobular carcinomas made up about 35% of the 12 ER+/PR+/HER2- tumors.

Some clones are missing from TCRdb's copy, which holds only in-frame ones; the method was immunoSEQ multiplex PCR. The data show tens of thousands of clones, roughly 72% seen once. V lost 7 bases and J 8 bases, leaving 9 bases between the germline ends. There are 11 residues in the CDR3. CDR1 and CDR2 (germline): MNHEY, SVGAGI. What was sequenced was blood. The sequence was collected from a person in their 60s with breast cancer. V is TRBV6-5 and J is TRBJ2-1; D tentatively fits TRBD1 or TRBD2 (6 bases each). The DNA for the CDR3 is TGTGCCAGCAAAAGGGGGGATGAGCAGTTCTTC. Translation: CASKRGDEQFF.